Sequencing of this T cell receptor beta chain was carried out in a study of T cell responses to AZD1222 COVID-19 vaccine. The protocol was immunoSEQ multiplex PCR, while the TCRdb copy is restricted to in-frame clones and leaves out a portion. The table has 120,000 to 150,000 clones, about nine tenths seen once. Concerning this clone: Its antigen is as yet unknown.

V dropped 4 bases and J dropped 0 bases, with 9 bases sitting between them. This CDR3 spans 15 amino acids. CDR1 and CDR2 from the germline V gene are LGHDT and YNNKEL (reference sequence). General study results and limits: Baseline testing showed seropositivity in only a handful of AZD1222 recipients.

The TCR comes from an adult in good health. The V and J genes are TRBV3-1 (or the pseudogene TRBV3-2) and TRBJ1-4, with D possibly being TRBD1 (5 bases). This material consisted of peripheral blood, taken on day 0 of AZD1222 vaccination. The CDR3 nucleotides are TGTGCCAGCAGCCTAACAGGTTCAACTAATGAAAAACTGTTTTTT. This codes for CASSLTGSTNEKLFF.